The present T cell receptor (beta chain) was sequenced within a study of control samples from healthy donors and cancer patients. This CDR3 is built from 15 residues. V was pared by 4 bases and J by 3 bases, with 6 bases of the junction left unmatched. The germline CDR1 and CDR2 sequences are SGHRS and YFSETQ. Sequencing used immunoSEQ multiplex PCR; TCRdb keeps in-frame clones, though not all of them. Of 75,000 to 95,000 clones in the sample, 90% were seen once. The source material was blood. This TCR came from a woman under 30 in good health. This chain connects TRBV5-1 to TRBJ2-7; 11 bases match TRBD2. CDR3 bases: TGCGCCAGCAGCCTACTAGCGGGGGACCTCTACGAGCAGTACTTC. It specifies CASSLLAGDLYEQYF.